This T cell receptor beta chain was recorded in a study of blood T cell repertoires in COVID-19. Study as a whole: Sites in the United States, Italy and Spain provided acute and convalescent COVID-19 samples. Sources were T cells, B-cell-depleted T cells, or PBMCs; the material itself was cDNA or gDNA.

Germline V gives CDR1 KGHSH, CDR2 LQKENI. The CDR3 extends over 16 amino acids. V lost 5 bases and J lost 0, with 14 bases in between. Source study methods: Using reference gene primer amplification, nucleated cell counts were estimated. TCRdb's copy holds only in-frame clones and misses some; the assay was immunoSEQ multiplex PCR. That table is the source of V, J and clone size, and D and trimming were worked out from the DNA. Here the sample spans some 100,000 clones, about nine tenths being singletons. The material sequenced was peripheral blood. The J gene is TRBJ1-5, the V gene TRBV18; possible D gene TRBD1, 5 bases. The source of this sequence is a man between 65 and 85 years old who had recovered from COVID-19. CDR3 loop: CASSSRGGYSNQPQHF. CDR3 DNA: TGTGCCAGCTCATCACGGGGCGGTTATAGCAATCAGCCCCAGCATTTT.